These 22 T cell receptor beta chains were sequenced from one sample in a study of OX40 agonist ivuxolimab in advanced cancers. Sequenced by immunoSEQ multiplex PCR; TCRdb stores in-frame clones only, minus some. The table has around 100,000 clones, roughly 90% seen once. The sample was CD4+ or CD8+ T cells sorted from blood, taken in a trial of the OX40 agonist ivuxolimab. The receptors were gathered from an adult with an advanced solid tumor such as melanoma, head and neck, liver or kidney cancer.

The chain joins TRBV7-9 to TRBJ2-7; D is unresolved. CDR1 SEHNR and CDR2 FQNEAQ come from the germline V gene (reference sequence). Trimming cost V 1 base and J 9 bases, with 13 bases left between them. There are 13 residues in the CDR3. The CDR3: CASSLEELGGQYF. The DNA for the CDR3 is TGTGCCAGCAGCTTAGAAGAATTAGGCGGGCAGTACTTC.

This clone was detected once. The chain has TRBV11-3 and TRBJ2-5; 8 bases fit TRBD2. Germline V gene data show CDR1 as SGHNT and CDR2 as YENEEA. After removal of 3 bases from V and 5 bases from J, the junction contained 11 bases not matched to a gene. This CDR3 region has 16 residues. Here the CDR3 reads CASSFQVAGPGETQYF. CDR3 in DNA: TGTGCCAGCAGCTTTCAGGTAGCGGGGCCGGGGGAGACCCAGTACTTC.

V usage is TRBV30 and J usage is TRBJ1-1, with no clear D. The CDR3 is 13 amino acids. V was trimmed by 3 bases and J by 5 bases, leaving 13 bases between them. Germline assignment: CDR1 GTSNPN and CDR2 SVGIG (reference sequence). The CDR3 DNA reads TGTGCCTGGAGCTATGCCAGCGGGACTGAAGCTTTCTTT. It encodes CAWSYASGTEAFF.

This clone came up once. The chain joins TRBV28 to TRBJ1-2; TRBD1 is a possible D gene (5 bases). The germline V and J ends were trimmed by 6 bases and 6 bases, with 20 bases remaining between them. CDR3 length: 15 residues. The germline CDR1 and CDR2 sequences are MDHEN and SYDVKM. The CDR3 sequence is CASSSAGGRGDGYTF. CDR3 coding DNA: TGTGCCAGCAGCTCGGCCGGGGGTCGGGGCGATGGCTACACCTTC.

The chain links TRBV5-1 to TRBJ1-1, with a tentative D call TRBD1 (5 bases). Germline V CDR1 and CDR2: SGHRS, YFSETQ. The CDR3 has 15 residues. V gave up 0 bases and J gave up 3 bases, with 12 bases separating them. CDR3 amino acids: CASSLVPRVDTEAFF. The CDR3, as DNA: TGCGCCAGCAGCTTGGTACCCAGGGTAGACACTGAAGCTTTCTTT.

The chain employs TRBV7-9 and TRBJ2-1; D is undetermined. CDR3 size: 14 residues. Trimming removed 2 bases from V and 7 bases from J, with 12 bases in between. The germline V gene encodes CDR1 SEHNR and CDR2 FQNEAQ (reference sequence). CDR3 loop: CASSLFGDANEQFF. CDR3 sequence (DNA): TGTGCCAGCAGCTTATTTGGTGACGCGAATGAGCAGTTCTTC.

The V and J genes are TRBV18 and TRBJ2-2, with D possibly being TRBD1 (5 bases). Germline lookup yields CDR1 KGHSH and CDR2 LQKENI. There are 17 residues in the CDR3. The V and J ends lost 1 base and 1 base respectively, with 13 bases between them. The CDR3 DNA reads TGTGCCAGCTCACCACAATCAGGGCTGGGGAACACCGGGGAGCTGTTTTTT. Encoded protein: CASSPQSGLGNTGELFF.

The gene calls are TRBV10-3 and TRBJ1-2; D might be TRBD1 (5 bases). The CDR3 contains 14 residues. The ends were cut back, 5 bases at V and 0 bases at J, with 10 bases in the middle. Germline CDR1 is ENHRY and CDR2 is SYGVKD. For the CDR3, the DNA is TGTGCCATCAGTCCGACAGTTACTAACTATGGCTACACCTTC. Translating it yields CAISPTVTNYGYTF.

The genes are TRBV21-1 and TRBJ2-1; the table calls TRBD1, which could not be checked here. TRBV21-1 is shown as a pseudogene. CDR3 length: 17 residues. CDR3: CASSKRWVGHGKSEQFF. CDR3 in DNA: TGTGCCAGCAGCAAGCGGTGGGTAGGACACGGCAAAAGTGAGCAGTTCTTC.

The chain combines TRBV21-1 with TRBJ2-2; TRBD1, the D gene given by the table, was not confirmed from the DNA. TRBV21-1 is classified as a pseudogene. CDR3 length: 16 amino acids. The CDR3 DNA sequence: TGTGCCAGCAGCAAAATAAGGACAGGGCCCACCGGGGAGCTGTTTTTT. This gives the protein CASSKIRTGPTGELFF.

The chain uses TRBV28 and TRBJ2-5, with 15 nucleotides matching TRBD2. CDR1 and CDR2 (germline): MDHEN, SYDVKM. This CDR3 has 17 residues. Trimming took 5 bases from V and 4 from J; bases not matched to a gene: 8. Here the CDR3 DNA reads TGTGCCAGCAGTCTTGGACTAGCGGGAGGGCCGAGAGAGACCCAGTACTTC. Its protein is CASSLGLAGGPRETQYF.

There are a few counts of this clone. The genes are TRBV5-6 and TRBJ2-1; D is unclear. With 1 base removed from V and 0 bases from J, the gap between germline ends came to 8 bases. This CDR3 spans 15 amino acids. Germline values: CDR1 SGHDT, CDR2 YYEEEE. The CDR3 sequence: CASSLLASSYNEQFF. CDR3 nucleotide sequence: TGTGCCAGCAGCTTGCTGGCGAGCTCCTACAATGAGCAGTTCTTC.

This clone was detected only once. J is TRBJ2-4 and V is TRBV30, with D possibly TRBD2 on 6 matching bases. The CDR3 is 18 amino acids. CDR1 is GTSNPN, CDR2 SVGIG, per germline (reference sequence). V was clipped by 2 bases and J by 3 bases, with 23 bases between them. For the CDR3, the DNA is TGTGCCTGGAGTCGACTAGTCCAAGGAGGTTTTGTCAAAAACATTCAGTACTTC. It encodes CAWSRLVQGGFVKNIQYF.

This clone was observed a single time. The gene calls are TRBV25-1 and TRBJ1-2; tentative D call: TRBD1 (6 bases). Per the germline V gene, CDR1 is MGHDK and CDR2 is SYGVNS. Trimming removed 3 bases from V and 5 bases from J, with 7 bases in between. CDR3 length equals 12 residues. The CDR3 reads CASSDQGYGYTF. For the CDR3, the DNA is TGTGCCAGCAGTGACCAGGGGTATGGCTACACCTTC.

The chain couples TRBV4-2 to TRBJ2-7; D not certain. Germline V lookup: CDR1 LGHNA, CDR2 YNFKEQ. The CDR3 loop spans 12 amino acids. V shed 0 bases and J shed 9 bases, with 9 bases lying between them. The CDR3 here is CASSQELGSQYF. In DNA, the CDR3 is TGTGCCAGCAGCCAAGAACTCGGCTCGCAGTACTTC.

This rearrangement joins TRBV6-5 to TRBJ1-2, with D possibly matching TRBD1 (6 bases). There are 14 residues in the CDR3. CDR1 is MNHEY, CDR2 SVGAGI, per germline. V was pared by 4 bases and J by 6 bases, with 15 bases between. DNA for the CDR3: TGTGCCAGCAGTTCCCTGGGGGGGGCTGATGGCTACACCTTC. This gives the protein CASSSLGGADGYTF.

The rearrangement joins TRBV6-4 to TRBJ1-5; a possible D gene is TRBD1 (5 bases). V gave up 6 bases and J gave up 0 bases, with 9 bases separating them. This CDR3 region has 14 residues. Germline CDR1 is MRHNA and CDR2 is SNTAGT. CDR3: CASRWDGSNQPQHF. DNA of the CDR3: TGTGCCAGCAGGTGGGACGGTAGCAATCAGCCCCAGCATTTT.

This chain joins TRBV10-3 and TRBJ1-5, with 9 bases that match TRBD1. The germline V gene encodes CDR1 ENHRY and CDR2 SYGVKD. V lost 0 bases, J lost 4 bases, and 13 bases stayed unmatched. The CDR3 has 19 amino acids. The CDR3, as DNA: TGTGCCATCAGTGAGTCGAAGCCGGGGGGACAGGGCTCAAATCAGCCCCAGCATTTT. Amino acids: CAISESKPGGQGSNQPQHF.

CDR3 amino acids: CASRSGGDGYTF. Here the CDR3 DNA reads TGTGCCAGCAGGTCAGGGGGGGACGGCTACACCTTC. This chain links TRBV25-1 with TRBJ1-2; 7 nucleotides agree with TRBD1. The CDR3 loop spans 12 amino acids. The germline V gene has CDR1 MGHDK and CDR2 SYGVNS. The trim removed 6 bases at V and 8 bases at J, leaving 6 bases unmatched.

The chain uses TRBV28 and TRBJ2-2, with a possible D match to TRBD2 (6 bases). Trimming removed 2 bases from V and 7 bases from J, with 14 bases in between. Germline loops: CDR1 MDHEN, CDR2 SYDVKM. The CDR3 length is 15 residues. CDR3 bases: TGTGCCAGCAGTTTACGGGGGAATGGACTCGGGGAGCTGTTTTTT. This encodes CASSLRGNGLGELFF.

The chain has TRBV6-5 and TRBJ1-2, with D hard to call. This CDR3 spans 15 amino acids. CDR1 MNHEY and CDR2 SVGAGI come from the germline V gene. V was pared by 6 bases and J by 4 bases, with 18 bases between. DNA for the CDR3: TGTGCCAGCAGCAGCCCCGGCCTAGGTAGCTATGGCTACACCTTC. Its translation is CASSSPGLGSYGYTF.

The chain links TRBV28 to TRBJ2-2, with 9 bases fitting TRBD2. This CDR3 contains 17 residues. V was pared by 2 bases and J by 0 bases, with 4 bases of the junction left unmatched. Germline V gene sequence: CDR1 MDHEN, CDR2 SYDVKM. Here the CDR3 DNA reads TGTGCCAGCAGTTTACTAGCGGGAAACCCGAACACCGGGGAGCTGTTTTTT. This gives the protein CASSLLAGNPNTGELFF.